The clone carrying this T cell receptor beta chain showed up many times. These data come from a study of regulatory T cells in long-lasting Graves disease. This CDR3 has 14 residues. From germline, CDR1 is SGHAT and CDR2 FQNNGV. V lost 2 bases to trimming and J lost 3 bases, with 11 bases between them. Building the TCR beta libraries relied on iRepertoire HTBI primers, and CDR3 regions underwent Arm-PCR. MiXCR, run by TCRdb on the multiplex PCR reads, gives a single entry per CDR3 protein. Of some 420,000 distinct CDR3 sequences in the sample, around a fifth are singletons; the top ten hold 13%. Sample time point: persistent/refractory GD, antithyroid drugs over 5 years with positive TRAb. From RNA extracted from PBMCs, the TCR library was made.

This specimen was peripheral blood mononuclear cells (PBMCs), taken when the disease was refractory, from a patient treated with antithyroid drugs. This clonotype originated in a female donor with Graves disease. This chain links TRBV11-2 with TRBJ2-7; D remains unclear. CDR3 loop: CASSLSGSHYEQYF. CDR3 DNA: TGTGCCAGCAGCTTATCTGGTTCTCACTACGAGCAGTACTTC.